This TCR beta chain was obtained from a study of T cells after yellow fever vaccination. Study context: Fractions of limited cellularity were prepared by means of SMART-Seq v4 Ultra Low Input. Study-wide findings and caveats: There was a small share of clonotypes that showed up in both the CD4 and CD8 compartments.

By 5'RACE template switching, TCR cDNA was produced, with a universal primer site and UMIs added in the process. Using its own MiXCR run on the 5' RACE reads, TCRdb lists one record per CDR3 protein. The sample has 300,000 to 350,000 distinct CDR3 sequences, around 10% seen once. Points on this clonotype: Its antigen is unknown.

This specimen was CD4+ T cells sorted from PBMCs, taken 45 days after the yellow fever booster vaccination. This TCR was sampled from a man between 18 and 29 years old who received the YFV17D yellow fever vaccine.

The CDR3 DNA follows: TGCAGTGCTAGGCTGCAGGGGGATGTCTCTGGGGCCAACGTCCTGACTTTC. Its protein product is CSARLQGDVSGANVLTF. V and J are TRBV20-1 and TRBJ2-6; 7 bases match TRBD1. Germline assignment: CDR1 DFQATT and CDR2 SNEGSKA (reference sequence). After removal of 3 bases from V and 0 bases from J, the junction contained 8 bases not matched to a gene. This CDR3 has 17 residues.